The entry below gives a single T cell receptor (beta chain) sequence along with its context. This record comes from a study of blood T cell repertoires in COVID-19. Study in general: PBMCs, B-cell-depleted T cells, or T cells provided the cDNA or gDNA that made up the material.

Germline V gene lookup returns CDR1 SGHRS and CDR2 YFSETQ. The CDR3 consists of 16 residues. Trimming cost V 0 bases and J 4 bases; bases outside gene matches: 7. Original data processing: The assay estimated nucleated cells by amplifying reference gene primers. Measured with immunoSEQ multiplex PCR; TCRdb has only the in-frame clones, and not every one. V and J calls and clone size are copied from that table; D and trimming were computed from the DNA. This sample has 130,000 or so clones, with more than 75% found just once. The sequence was collected from a man aged 65 to 79 with active COVID-19. The chain employs TRBV5-1 and TRBJ2-5; 9 bases line up with TRBD2. Sequences were obtained from peripheral blood. CDR3 DNA sequence: TGCGCCAGCAGCTTGGGGGCTAGCGGGAATCGAGAGACCCAGTACTTC. This translates into CASSLGASGNRETQYF.